This T cell receptor (beta chain) stems from a study of a mutant IDH1 vaccine in newly diagnosed glioma (dated by TCRdb to the early 2020s). As for the study more broadly: Vaccination was initiated 4-6 weeks after radiotherapy alone, or concurrently with temozolomide cycles in the chemotherapy-containing groups. Longitudinal TCRB deep sequencing was done for 25 treated patients, wherever samples were available for exploratory analyses. Of the 30 or so patients who were treated, around 60% were male and approximately 38% were female, and the mean age was around 40 years. Prior to enrollment, patients had been given standard therapy consisting of radiotherapy alone, temozolomide alone, or radiochemotherapy with temozolomide, with the combination given to most patients. Visit V12 was the week-35 safety follow-up and visit V13 was the week-47 end of study. Six visits were used for peripheral blood collection: V03 (baseline), V05, V07, V10, V12 and V13. What the study reported, not specific to this receptor: Pseudoprogression appeared unrelated to alterations in the top peripheral T cell clonotypes detected by TCRB sequencing. The authors stated that sample limitations prevented analyses of patient blood samples from being reproduced. Selection of PBMC samples for TCRB deep sequencing was based on availability. Immune responses induced by the vaccine were seen in more than 85% of patients across multiple MHC alleles.

Libraries were prepared through the immunoSEQ multiplex PCR assay. The hsTCRB Kit was used according to the manufacturer's protocol to amplify rearranged TCR beta chain sequences. TCRB libraries were sequenced on an Illumina MiSeq. The authors' pipeline ran thus. Demultiplexing, trimming and gene mapping were performed with the kit vendor's proprietary platform. TCRdb mirrors the immuneACCESS table, restricted to in-frame sequences. Some clones are absent from its copies; in checked studies, under half trace to an unresolved V gene, and the reason for the others is unknown. For V, J and clone size, that table is used; D and trimming come from the DNA. The sample table lists around 54,000 clones, 83% of them with a count of one. The top ten constitute approximately 3.5% of the sample. Taken from the germline V gene, the CDR1 and CDR2 loops are SGHRS and YFSETQ. Trimming at the junction amounts to 4 bases on V and 4 bases on J, and the germline ends lie 22 bases apart. The cysteine opens and the phenylalanine closes a CDR3 of 17 amino acids. Only the CDR3 region is kept as DNA, spanning 51 bases read in frame from base 1.

Note on this clone: What this receptor recognizes is not known. No base quality information exists; no much larger clone differs at one position.

The sample's time point label, in plain terms: week 47, end of study. Each vaccine dose was 300 ug of a 20-mer mutant IDH1 peptide in Montanide, given subcutaneously with topical imiquimod. Patients were given eight vaccinations, in weeks 1, 3, 5, 7, 11, 15, 19 and 23, which matched visits V03 through V10. Donors had newly diagnosed WHO grade 3 or 4 IDH1-mutant astrocytomas with loss of nuclear ATRX. The samples were drawn from NOA16, a multicentre, single-arm, open-label phase I trial in Germany that tested a mutant IDH1 peptide vaccine in humans for the first time. Genomic DNA for TCRB sequencing was isolated from EDTA blood with the DNeasy Blood and Tissue Kit.

The sequencing used PBMCs, collected from a glioma patient whose treatment included an IDH1 peptide vaccine. The sequence was obtained from a woman between 50 and 59 years old with glioma. In this chain, TRBV5-1 is recombined with TRBJ2-3; the D gene is perhaps TRBD1, on 6 matching bases. At the DNA level, the sequence is TGCGCCAGCAGCCCAAGCCGGGACATCGGTCTCGCAGATACGCAGTATTTT. Translated, this is CASSPSRDIGLADTQYF.